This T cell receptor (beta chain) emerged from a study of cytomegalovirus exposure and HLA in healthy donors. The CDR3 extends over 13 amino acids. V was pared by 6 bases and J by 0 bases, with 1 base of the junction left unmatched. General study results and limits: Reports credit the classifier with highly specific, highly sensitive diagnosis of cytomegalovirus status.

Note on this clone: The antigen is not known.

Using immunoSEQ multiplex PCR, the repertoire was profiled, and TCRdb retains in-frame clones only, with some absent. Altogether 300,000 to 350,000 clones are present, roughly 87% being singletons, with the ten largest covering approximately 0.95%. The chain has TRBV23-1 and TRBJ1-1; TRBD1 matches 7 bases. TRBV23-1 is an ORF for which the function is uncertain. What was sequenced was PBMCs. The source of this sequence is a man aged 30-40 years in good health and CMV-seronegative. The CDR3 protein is CASRTGMNTEAFF. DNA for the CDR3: TGCGCCAGCAGGACAGGGATGAACACTGAAGCTTTCTTT.